These T cell receptor beta chains were read from a single sample in a study of response to subunit inactivated influenza vaccine. TCRdb reprocessed the RT-PCR reads with MiXCR, giving one entry per CDR3 protein. The data contain fewer than 800,000 distinct CDR3 sequences, about 15% of them singletons. This material consisted of PBMCs from blood, taken approximately 12 days after vaccination. These TCRs come from a man aged 45-65 years who received an inactivated influenza vaccine. Both conserved end residues are part of each CDR3. Size is omitted from some rows. Given values are once, few, many or a class for expanded clones.

TRBV20-1 few CSASGSGGIEAFF
TRBV12-3/TRBV12-4 - CASSRQSRNTEAFF
TRBV3-1 few CASSPGTGGLNEQFF
TRBV7-3 few CASSIGGGNEQFF
TRBV10-3 few CAISLKEVAGGLAKNIQYF
TRBV28 - CASNSREDTIYF
TRBV5-1 few CASSFEYRTSSGANVLTF
TRBV10-3 few CAISENRQYQTGELFF
TRBV12-3/TRBV12-4 many CASSLDGLAGGEQYF
TRBV12-3/TRBV12-4 many CASSLQGAGEQFF
TRBV4-2 - CASSHGLSYEQYF
TRBV7-3 - CASSLTAENEQYF
TRBV7-2 - CASSLFATSGGTRELFF
TRBV6-1 few CASSPKWDRTDTQYF
TRBV27 - CASSWRFGSSFSGELFF
TRBV6-5 - CASSYSWNQPQHF
TRBV19 - CASSIGLQGFQPQHF
TRBV20-1 few CSARDNKRTRYDTQYF
TRBV10-1 - CASSFLGTGIVYTF
TRBV5-1 many CASSSGGTNTGELFF
TRBV20-1 - CSARVHEEFRFGDTEAFF
TRBV30 few CAWSLDIRGSPLHF
TRBV28 few CASSLPTDRGSNQPQHF
TRBV4-3 few CASSLQAGNSEQYF
TRBV29-1 many CSVEFGGNIQYF
TRBV20-1 - CSASVASRANTEAFF
TRBV29-1 few CSVDQGPNSPLHF
TRBV12-3/TRBV12-4 few CASSPKGVTQPQHF
TRBV7-8 - CASSSLRGTVPSETQYF
TRBV7-9 few CASSFRLVNEQFF
TRBV11-2 - CASSSMSSWGVLIGELFF
TRBV7-6 few CASSPLRRELRETQYF
TRBV29-1 few CSVQGGGNQPQHF
TRBV7-2 - CASSLASRSYEQYF
TRBV7-2 few CASSLGGTDNQPQHF
TRBV4-2 few CASSQGGRSSTDTQYF
TRBV20-1 - CSAARDSFTDTQYF
TRBV28 - CASTQDGTGYEQYF
TRBV10-3 few CAIRLGQGAGDEAFF
TRBV29-1 few CSVERLAGYNEQFF